Listed here are 29 T cell receptor beta chains from one sample, sequenced in a study of blood T cell repertoires in COVID-19. Profiled with immunoSEQ multiplex PCR; TCRdb holds only in-frame clones, not every one. This sample carries roughly 350,000 clones, about 90% of them seen once, and the ten largest clones take about 3.5%. The sequencing sample was made of peripheral blood. These receptors were collected from a woman under 30 who had recovered from COVID-19.

The chain is built from TRBV11-3 and TRBJ1-2, with 8 bases aligning to TRBD1. Per the germline V gene, CDR1 is SGHNT and CDR2 is YENEEA. The CDR3 extends over 14 amino acids. J was trimmed by 5 bases and V by 1 base; bases with no gene match: 3. The CDR3 spells CASSLADRVYGYTF. CDR3 sequence (DNA): TGTGCCAGCAGCTTAGCGGACAGGGTTTATGGCTACACCTTC.

The V and J genes are TRBV4-2 and TRBJ1-4; weak D call: TRBD1 (6 bases). Trimming pared 3 bases from V and 3 bases from J, leaving 17 bases between. This CDR3 is built from 17 residues. Germline V gives CDR1 LGHNA, CDR2 YNFKEQ. In nucleotides, the CDR3 is TGTGCCAGCAGCCACCCCCTAGGGGGGGCTTCTAATGAAAAACTGTTTTTT. This translates into CASSHPLGGASNEKLFF.

The genes are TRBV12-5 and TRBJ1-2; 7 nucleotides align to TRBD1. Per the germline V gene, CDR1 is LGHNT and CDR2 is FRNRAP. The CDR3 has 12 residues. The CDR3 is CKRQGGVDGYTF. The CDR3 DNA sequence: TGTAAACGACAGGGCGGGGTGGATGGCTACACCTTC.

The gene calls are TRBV6-5 and TRBJ1-5; TRBD1 matches 8 bases. The trim removed 5 bases at V and 6 bases at J, leaving 6 bases unmatched. The CDR3 runs to 14 residues. Germline loops: CDR1 MNHEY, CDR2 SVGAGI. The DNA for the CDR3 is TGTGCCAGCAGTCGACAGGGGCCGGGTCAGCCCCAGCATTTT. The encoded protein is CASSRQGPGQPQHF.

This clone was observed a single time. The chain is built from TRBV11-3 and TRBJ2-2; D not certain. The CDR3 extends over 15 amino acids. Trimming took off 6 bases at V and 8 bases at J, with 19 bases between the two ends. Germline CDR1 and CDR2: SGHNT and YENEEA. The CDR3 bases are TGTGCCAGCAGACCAAGATTAGATGAGAGTGGGGAGCTGTTTTTT. Its protein is CASRPRLDESGELFF.

The chain employs TRBV29-1 and TRBJ2-5, with 13 positions matching TRBD2. The CDR3 runs to 15 residues. The germline gives CDR1 SQVTM, CDR2 ANQGSEA. V lost 2 bases and J lost 5; bases outside the gene matches: 5. CDR3 DNA sequence: TGCAGCGTTGAACTAGGACTAGCGGGAGATGAGACCCAGTACTTC. Encoded protein: CSVELGLAGDETQYF.

The gene calls are TRBV7-2 and TRBJ1-2; TRBD1 might be the D (6 bases). The germline gives CDR1 SGHTA, CDR2 FQGNSA. CDR3 length: 13 amino acids. V was clipped by 2 bases and J by 7 bases, with 11 bases between them. The CDR3: CASSLTGIAGYTF. The DNA for the CDR3 is TGTGCCAGCAGCTTAACAGGGATCGCTGGCTACACCTTC.

This clone was picked up one time. The V gene is TRBV18, the J gene TRBJ2-2, with D possibly matching TRBD2 (5 bases). The CDR3 loop spans 16 amino acids. The V gene lost 6 bases and the J gene lost 2 bases, with 16 bases spanning the gap. Germline values: CDR1 KGHSH, CDR2 LQKENI. CDR3 in DNA: TGTGCCAGCTCCACGCAGCAAGCGGCTAACACCGGGGAGCTGTTTTTT. Amino acid sequence: CASSTQQAANTGELFF.

This chain links TRBV6-4 with TRBJ1-6; D gene ambiguous. The V and J ends lost 0 bases and 9 bases respectively, with 9 bases between them. The CDR3 has 14 amino acids. Germline V gives CDR1 MRHNA, CDR2 SNTAGT. CDR3 loop: CASSDSGAGSPLHF. The CDR3 DNA reads TGTGCCAGCAGTGACTCGGGAGCGGGTTCACCCCTCCACTTT.

The chain combines TRBV9 with TRBJ2-3; D gene ambiguous. The CDR3 loop spans 15 amino acids. CDR1 is SGDLS and CDR2 is YYNGEE in the germline V gene. Deletions cut 0 bases from V and 1 base from J, with 9 bases between. DNA of the CDR3: TGTGCCAGCAGCGTAGGTCCCCGTCGCACAGATACGCAGTATTTT. Translated: CASSVGPRRTDTQYF.

The chain has TRBV9 and TRBJ1-1; a weak D match, TRBD1 (5 bases). Germline V gene lookup returns CDR1 SGDLS and CDR2 YYNGEE. This CDR3 comprises 13 residues. V was cut by 4 bases and J by 5 bases, with 12 bases left in between. The CDR3: CASSPGGTTEAFF. The DNA for the CDR3 is TGTGCCAGCAGCCCGGGGGGAACAACTGAAGCTTTCTTT.

The chain employs TRBV19 and TRBJ2-7; 9 bases line up with TRBD2. There are 15 residues in the CDR3. Germline V gene data show CDR1 as LNHDA and CDR2 as SQIVND (reference sequence). Trimming cost V 1 base and J 3 bases; bases outside gene matches: 4. CDR3 sequence: CASSIGAGGYYEQYV. CDR3 in DNA: TGTGCCAGTAGTATAGGCGCGGGAGGGTACTACGAGCAGTACGTC.

This sequence joins TRBV19 and TRBJ2-3; 8 nucleotides agree with TRBD1. V lost 3 bases to trimming and J lost 8 bases; unmatched junction nucleotides: 7. This CDR3 contains 14 residues. Germline lookup yields CDR1 LNHDA and CDR2 SQIVND (reference sequence). CDR3 nucleotides: TGTGCCAGTAGTATCAAGACAGGGGTGGCTACGCAGTATTTT. Its translation is CASSIKTGVATQYF.

This clone is a singleton in its sample. This rearrangement joins TRBV5-1 to TRBJ1-4; 7 bases agree with TRBD1. The length of the CDR3 is 17 residues. The germline V gene encodes CDR1 SGHRS and CDR2 YFSETQ. V was clipped by 4 bases and J by 4 bases; unmatched bases: 13. The DNA for the CDR3 is TGCGCCAGCAGCCGCCGGGACAGTTCATTCGTTAATGAAAAACTGTTTTTT. It codes for CASSRRDSSFVNEKLFF.

The chain has TRBV5-1 and TRBJ2-3; TRBD2 matches 11 bases. From germline, CDR1 is SGHRS and CDR2 YFSETQ. This CDR3 is built from 17 residues. The junction had 7 bases not matched to a gene; V was cut back by 4 bases and J by 0 bases. In DNA, the CDR3 is TGCGCCAGCAGCCCCGCCCGGACTAGCGGGAGCACAGATACGCAGTATTTT. Translation: CASSPARTSGSTDTQYF.

The chain joins TRBV5-6 to TRBJ1-6, with a possible D match to TRBD1 (5 bases). Between the trimmed V and J ends, which lost 5 bases and 7 bases, there was a span of 16 bases. The CDR3 is made up of 15 amino acids. Germline assignment: CDR1 SGHDT and CDR2 YYEEEE. CDR3 DNA: TGTGCCAGCAGAGGTGGGGGGGGTTGGAATTCACCCCTCCACTTT. Its translation: CASRGGGGWNSPLHF.

The chain couples TRBV11-2 to TRBJ2-2; D is ambiguous. The germline V gene encodes CDR1 SGHAT and CDR2 FQNNGV. This CDR3 region has 17 residues. The V end was cut by 0 bases, the J end by 2 bases, with 13 bases between. The CDR3 DNA is TGTGCCAGCAGCTTAGATTACGACACCGTAAACACCGGGGAGCTGTTTTTT. This codes for CASSLDYDTVNTGELFF.

This chain joins TRBV7-9 and TRBJ2-7, with D possibly being TRBD2 (6 bases). The germline gives CDR1 SEHNR, CDR2 FQNEAQ (reference sequence). Trimming took 5 bases from V and 1 from J, leaving 18 bases between them. The length of the CDR3 is 16 residues. CDR3 region: CASSLFGGPSSYEQYV. The CDR3 DNA reads TGTGCCAGCAGCCTCTTCGGGGGACCTTCTTCCTACGAGCAGTACGTC.

The chain carries TRBV7-9 and TRBJ2-1; 11 positions agree with TRBD2. V trimming: 5 bases; J trimming: 10 bases; junction bases outside the gene matches: 16. The CDR3 spans 17 residues. Germline loops: CDR1 SEHNR, CDR2 FQNEAQ (reference sequence). CDR3: CASSHSFSGRAGEEQFF. CDR3 DNA sequence: TGTGCCAGCAGCCATTCCTTTAGCGGGAGGGCCGGTGAGGAGCAGTTCTTC.

The CDR3 reads CASSYPERGWNTEAFF. The CDR3 nucleotides are TGTGCCAGCAGCTACCCCGAGCGGGGATGGAACACTGAAGCTTTCTTT. The rearrangement joins TRBV7-8 to TRBJ1-1; D is unclear. This CDR3 contains 16 residues. V lost 4 bases to trimming and J lost 1 base, with 16 bases between them. Germline V gene sequence: CDR1 SGHVS, CDR2 FQNEAQ.

In its sample, this clone was seen a few times. The V and J genes are TRBV30 and TRBJ1-1, with a tentative D call TRBD1 (6 bases). V gave up 0 bases and J gave up 12 bases, with 14 bases separating them. The CDR3 has 12 residues. The V gene's germline CDR1 is GTSNPN and CDR2 SVGIG (reference sequence). CDR3 amino acids: CAWSVRGQRTFF. In DNA form, the CDR3 reads TGTGCCTGGAGTGTACGAGGACAGCGTACTTTCTTT.

V usage is TRBV19 and J usage is TRBJ1-2; D is uncertain. V lost 0 bases, J lost 4 bases, and 9 bases lay in between. The CDR3 covers 14 residues. Germline V gene lookup returns CDR1 LNHDA and CDR2 SQIVND (reference sequence). CDR3 DNA sequence: TGTGCCAGTAGTATAGATCTTCGACTCTATGGCTACACCTTC. It codes for CASSIDLRLYGYTF.

This clone was detected once. The chain carries TRBV7-9 and TRBJ1-1; 7 positions match TRBD1. CDR3 length: 14 amino acids. Germline-derived CDR1 and CDR2 are SEHNR and FQNEAQ (reference sequence). Trimming cost V 3 bases and J 6 bases; bases outside gene matches: 7. CDR3 residues: CASSFSTGWAEAFF. As DNA, the CDR3 is TGTGCCAGCAGCTTCTCGACAGGGTGGGCTGAAGCTTTCTTT.

The count of this clone is one. The CDR3 sequence: CASSESGTGDWAEQYV. The CDR3 region has the DNA TGCGCCAGCAGTGAGTCCGGGACAGGGGACTGGGCCGAGCAGTACGTC. This chain joins TRBV10-1 and TRBJ2-7, with 10 positions matching TRBD1. With V trimmed by 0 bases and J by 6 bases, 8 bases remained unmatched. The germline CDR1 and CDR2 sequences are WNHNN and SYGVQD (reference sequence). This CDR3 is 16 amino acids long.

This clone was counted a single time. The chain recombines TRBV9 with TRBJ2-1, with TRBD2 matching 8 bases. The V gene's germline CDR1 is SGDLS and CDR2 YYNGEE. Trimming removed 4 bases from V and 4 bases from J; junction bases left unmatched: 7. The CDR3 runs to 15 residues. The CDR3 DNA reads TGTGCCAGCAGCCGCCGGGGGGGGACATACAATGAGCAGTTCTTC. Translation gives CASSRRGGTYNEQFF.

The chain recombines TRBV10-2 with TRBJ1-2, with 8 bases matching TRBD1. Germline trimming cut 4 bases from V and 2 bases from J; bases unmatched to any gene: 3. The CDR3 has 14 residues. The germline CDR1 and CDR2 sequences are WSHSY and SAAADI. CDR3 protein: CASSGDRLNYGYTF. CDR3 in DNA: TGCGCCAGCAGTGGGGACAGGCTAAACTATGGCTACACCTTC.

This clone was picked up one time. The V and J genes are TRBV25-1 and TRBJ1-6; no firm D call. Germline lookup yields CDR1 MGHDK and CDR2 SYGVNS. Deletions cut 0 bases from V and 7 bases from J, with 10 bases between. There are 15 residues in the CDR3. The CDR3 sequence: CASSEYTVMNSPLHF. Written as DNA, the CDR3 is TGTGCCAGCAGTGAATACACGGTGATGAATTCACCCCTCCACTTT.

The V and J genes are TRBV7-6 and TRBJ2-1, with D possibly being TRBD2 (5 bases). Trimming took off 4 bases at V and 0 bases at J, with 13 bases between the two ends. The CDR3 spans 16 residues. CDR1 SGHVS and CDR2 FNYEAQ come from the germline V gene. The CDR3 DNA reads as TGTGCCAGCAGCTCCGGACTGGGAAGCTCCTACAATGAGCAGTTCTTC. Translating it yields CASSSGLGSSYNEQFF.

V and J are TRBV18 and TRBJ2-5; 8 bases match TRBD2. J lost 0 bases, V lost 2 bases, and 8 bases had no gene match. Germline V gives CDR1 KGHSH, CDR2 LQKENI. The CDR3 is made up of 17 amino acids. CDR3 bases: TGTGCCAGCTCACCAGAGGTAGCGGGGCTGTACCAAGAGACCCAGTACTTC. Residues: CASSPEVAGLYQETQYF.